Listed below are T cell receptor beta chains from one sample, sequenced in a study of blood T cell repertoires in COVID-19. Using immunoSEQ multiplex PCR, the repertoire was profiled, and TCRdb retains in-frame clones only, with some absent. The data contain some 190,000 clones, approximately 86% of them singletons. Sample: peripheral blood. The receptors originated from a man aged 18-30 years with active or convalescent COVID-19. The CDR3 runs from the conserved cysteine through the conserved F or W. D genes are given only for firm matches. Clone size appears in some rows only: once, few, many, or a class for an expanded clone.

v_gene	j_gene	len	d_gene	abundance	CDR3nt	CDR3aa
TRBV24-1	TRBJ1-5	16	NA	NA	TGTGCCACCAGTGATGCCCCTTCGGGGAGCAATCAGCCCCAGCATTTT	CATSDAPSGSNQPQHF
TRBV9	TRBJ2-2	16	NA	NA	TGTGCCAGCAGCGTAGTCGGCGACTTTAACACCGGGGAGCTGTTTTTT	CASSVVGDFNTGELFF
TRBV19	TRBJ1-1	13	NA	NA	TGTGCCAGTCAGTACGGGATGAACACTGAAGCTTTCTTT	CASQYGMNTEAFF
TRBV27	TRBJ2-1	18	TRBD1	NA	TGTGCCAGCAGACACTTTAGTGCCGGGACAGGGAATTACAATGAGCAGTTCTTC	CASRHFSAGTGNYNEQFF
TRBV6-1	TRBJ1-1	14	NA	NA	TGTGCCAGCAGTGAATCCTGGGGAGCGACTGAAGCTTTCTTT	CASSESWGATEAFF
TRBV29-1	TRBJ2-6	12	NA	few	TGCAGCGTCCAATCTGGGGCCAACGTCCTGACTTTC	CSVQSGANVLTF
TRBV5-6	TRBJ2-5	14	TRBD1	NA	TGTGCCAGCAGCGGAAGGACAGGGTTAGAGACCCAGTACTTC	CASSGRTGLETQYF
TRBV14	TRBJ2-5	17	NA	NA	TGTGCCAGCAGCCCCATCCGGGACACCGGGGTCCAAGAGACCCAGTACTTC	CASSPIRDTGVQETQYF
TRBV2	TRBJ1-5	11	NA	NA	TGTGCCAGCAGAGGGGGGGCGGCCCAGCATTTT	CASRGGAAQHF
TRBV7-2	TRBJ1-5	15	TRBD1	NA	TGTGCCAGCAGCGCCGGGACAGGGGCTGTTCAGCCCCAGCATTTT	CASSAGTGAVQPQHF
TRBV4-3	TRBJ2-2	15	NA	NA	TGCGCCAGCAGCCAAGATCCGGGGTTGGCCGGGGAGCTGTTTTTT	CASSQDPGLAGELFF
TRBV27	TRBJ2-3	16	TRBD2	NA	TGTGCCAGCAGTTTCCTAGCGGGAGGGTCCTTCGGTACGCAGTATTTT	CASSFLAGGSFGTQYF
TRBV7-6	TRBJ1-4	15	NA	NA	TGTGCCAGCAGCCCGCGGGGCTTCGCTTCGGGAAAACTGTTTTTT	CASSPRGFASGKLFF
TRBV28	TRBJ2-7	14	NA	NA	TGTGCCAGCAGCCCCCCCGGTAGGGGTGTCGAGCAGTACTTC	CASSPPGRGVEQYF
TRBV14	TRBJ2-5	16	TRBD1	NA	TGTGCCAGCAGCCGACGGACAGGGGCGTTTCAAGAGACCCAGTACTTC	CASSRRTGAFQETQYF
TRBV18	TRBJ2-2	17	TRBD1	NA	TGTGCCAGCTCACCACTAAGAGGGGGCGTTGGCACCGGGGAGCTGTTTTTT	CASSPLRGGVGTGELFF
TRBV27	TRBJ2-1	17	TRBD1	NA	TGTGCCAGCAACCACATAACCGGGACAGGGGTCCTCAATGAGCAGTTCTTC	CASNHITGTGVLNEQFF
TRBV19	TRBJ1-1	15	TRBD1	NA	TGTGCCAGTACCGCCGGGACAGGGTTGGGCACTGAAGCTTTCTTT	CASTAGTGLGTEAFF
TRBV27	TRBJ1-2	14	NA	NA	TGTGCCAGCAGTTTATCTGGGCAAATCTATGGCTACACCTTC	CASSLSGQIYGYTF
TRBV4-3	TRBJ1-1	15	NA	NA	TGCGCCAGCAGCCAAGGAGGCAAGGCAAACACTGAAGCTTTCTTT	CASSQGGKANTEAFF
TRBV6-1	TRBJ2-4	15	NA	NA	TGTGCCAGCAGTGAAAGTTGGGGAACAGGAAACATTCAGTACTTC	CASSESWGTGNIQYF
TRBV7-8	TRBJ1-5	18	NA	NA	TGTGCCAGCAGCTTAGCGCTGGGGGCAGGGTCCCGGGGTCAGCCCCAGCATTTT	CASSLALGAGSRGQPQHF
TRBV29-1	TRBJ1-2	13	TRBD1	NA	TGCAGCGTTTCTCCTGACAGGGGGGATGGCTACACCTTC	CSVSPDRGDGYTF
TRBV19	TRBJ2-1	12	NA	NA	TGTGCCAGTGAAGGGGTGTCCAATGAGCAGTTCTTC	CASEGVSNEQFF
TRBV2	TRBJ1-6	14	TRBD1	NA	TGTGCCAGCAAAGGACAGGGACCGAATTCACCCCTCCACTTT	CASKGQGPNSPLHF
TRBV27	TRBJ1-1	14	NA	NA	TGTGCCAGCAGTTTATCTCTCGGGAGCACTGAAGCTTTCTTT	CASSLSLGSTEAFF
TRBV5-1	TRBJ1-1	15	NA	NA	TGCGCCAGCAGCTTGCGGTTGGGGGGAAACACTGAAGCTTTCTTT	CASSLRLGGNTEAFF